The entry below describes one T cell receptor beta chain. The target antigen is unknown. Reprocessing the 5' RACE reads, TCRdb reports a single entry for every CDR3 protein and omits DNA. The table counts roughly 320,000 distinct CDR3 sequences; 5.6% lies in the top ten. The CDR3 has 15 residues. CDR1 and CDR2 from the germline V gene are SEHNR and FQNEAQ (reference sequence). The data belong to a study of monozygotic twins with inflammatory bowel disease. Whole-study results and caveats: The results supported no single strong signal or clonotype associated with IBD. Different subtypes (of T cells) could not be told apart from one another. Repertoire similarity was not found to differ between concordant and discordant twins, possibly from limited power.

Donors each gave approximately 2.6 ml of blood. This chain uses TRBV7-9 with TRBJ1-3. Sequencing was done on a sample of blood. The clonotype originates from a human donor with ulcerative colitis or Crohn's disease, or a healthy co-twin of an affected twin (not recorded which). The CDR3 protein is CASSEETSSGNTIYF. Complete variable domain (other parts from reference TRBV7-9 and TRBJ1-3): DTGVSQNPRHKITKRGQNVTFRCDPISEHNRLYWYRQTLGQGPEFLTYFQNEAQLEKSRLLSDRFSAERPKGSFSTLEIQRTEQGDSAMYLCASSEETSSGNTIYFGEGSWLTVV.